These 3 T cell receptor beta chains share one sample of origin, sequenced in a study of blood T cell repertoires in COVID-19. Repertoires were generated with immunoSEQ multiplex PCR, while TCRdb's copy carries only in-frame clones and drops some. The sample consists of 400,000 to 450,000 clones, about 90% of them appearing once. Sequencing was performed on peripheral blood. All receptors come from a man between 18 and 35 years old with COVID-19, enrolled during active disease.

The chain has TRBV4-1 and TRBJ1-5, with TRBD1 as a possible D gene (6 bases). Germline assignment: CDR1 MGHRA and CDR2 YSYEKL. The germline V and J ends were trimmed by 3 bases and 5 bases, with 20 bases remaining between them. The CDR3 has 17 amino acids. The CDR3 sequence: CASSHLGRGRGDQPQHF. The CDR3 nucleotides are TGCGCCAGCAGCCACCTAGGAAGGGGGAGGGGGGATCAGCCCCAGCATTTT.

The chain recombines TRBV18 with TRBJ2-5, with D tentatively TRBD1 (5 bases). CDR1 and CDR2 from the germline V gene are KGHSH and LQKENI. CDR3 size: 16 residues. Between the trimmed V and J ends, which lost 3 bases and 0 bases, there was a span of 14 bases. In nucleotides, the CDR3 is TGTGCCAGCTCACCGCGACGGTCGACAGACCAAGAGACCCAGTACTTC. Translated: CASSPRRSTDQETQYF. The full variable domain, its missing parts supplied by reference TRBV18 and TRBJ2-5, is NAGVMQNPRHLVRRRGQEARLRCSPMKGHSHVYWYRQLPEEGLKFMVYLQKENIIDESGMPKERFSAEFPKEGPSILRIQQVVRGDSAAYFCASSPRRSTDQETQYFGPGTRLLVL.

The CDR3, as DNA: TGTGCCAGCAGCTTTATACTAGCGGACACCGGGGAGCTGTTTTTT. Protein product: CASSFILADTGELFF. This chain links TRBV11-1 with TRBJ2-2; 8 bases align to TRBD2. Per the germline V gene, CDR1 is SGHAT and CDR2 is FQDESV (reference sequence). Trimming at V came to 3 bases and at J to 3 bases, leaving 3 bases not matched to a gene. The length of the CDR3 is 15 residues.